A single TCR beta chain is shown here with its context. As yet, its antigen is unknown. Trimming left V 6 bases short and J 3 bases short, with 9 bases between. The germline V gene encodes CDR1 MNHEY and CDR2 SVGAGI. The CDR3 consists of 13 residues. This entry belongs to a study of T cells in narcolepsy. At the level of the study: Healthy controls were enrolled alongside patients with narcolepsy type 1 or type 2.

Overall study results and limits: Autoreactive clonotypes reportedly recurred in blood of same and different patients, not controls. Same-patient CSF and blood CD4+ T cell clonotypes included HCRT-specific and TRIB2-specific autoreactive ones. In some patient and control memory CD4+ samples, autoreactive clones were absent.

Data came from immunoSEQ multiplex PCR; TCRdb stores just in-frame clones and leaves some out. The sample yields 20,000 to 30,000 clones, around 83% seen once. This sequence joins TRBV6-5 and TRBJ1-5, with D perhaps TRBD1 (5 bases). Sequencing input: CD45RA- memory CD4+ T cells from PBMCs. The sequence was collected from a human donor with narcolepsy. The CDR3 coding sequence is TGTGCCAGCAGCCAGGGAAACAATCAGCCCCAGCATTTT. Translation gives CASSQGNNQPQHF.